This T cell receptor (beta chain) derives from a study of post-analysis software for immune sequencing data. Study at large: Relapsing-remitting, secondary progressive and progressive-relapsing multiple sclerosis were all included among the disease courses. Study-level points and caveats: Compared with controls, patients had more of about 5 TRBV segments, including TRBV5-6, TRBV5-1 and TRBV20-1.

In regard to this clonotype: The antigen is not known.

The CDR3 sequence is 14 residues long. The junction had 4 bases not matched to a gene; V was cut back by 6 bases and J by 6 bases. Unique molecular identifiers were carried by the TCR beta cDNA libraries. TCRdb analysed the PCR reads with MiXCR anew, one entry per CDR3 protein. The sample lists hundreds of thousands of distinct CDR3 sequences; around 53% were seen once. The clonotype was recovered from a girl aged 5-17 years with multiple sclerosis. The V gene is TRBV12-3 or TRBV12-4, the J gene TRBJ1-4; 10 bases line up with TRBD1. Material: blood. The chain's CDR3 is CASSPGTGDEKLFF. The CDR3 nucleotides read TGTGCCAGCAGCCCCGGGACAGGGGATGAAAAACTGTTTTTT.